This record looks at one T cell receptor beta chain sequence and its context. The data stem from a study of cytomegalovirus exposure and HLA in healthy donors. It was with 60 Vbeta and 13 Jbeta primers that the PCR ran. Clones were read by immunoSEQ multiplex PCR, and TCRdb kept only the in-frame ones, dropping some. The table records some 150,000 clones, over 70% of them present only once. Trimming left V 3 bases short and J 0 bases short, with 8 bases between. The CDR3 covers 14 residues. From germline, CDR1 is LNHDA and CDR2 SQIVND (reference sequence). This TCR was recovered from a man under 40 in good health and CMV-seronegative. The chain employs TRBV19 and TRBJ1-1; D is uncertain. The sample consisted of PBMCs. This CDR3 reads CASSISVMNTEAFF. Written as DNA, the CDR3 is TGTGCCAGTAGTATTTCGGTCATGAACACTGAAGCTTTCTTT.